The 32 T cell receptor beta chains below all came from one sample that was sequenced in a study of beta chain features in type 1 diabetes (dated by TCRdb to between 2018 and 2020). The method was the immunoSEQ multiplex PCR assay. All of the isolated RNA was reverse transcribed with the High Capacity cDNA Reverse Transcription Kit, so expressed TCRB transcripts were sequenced. Entries here come from immuneACCESS through TCRdb and include only in-frame sequences with V and J called. Some clones fail to appear in such tables; in the studies checked, an unresolved V gene covers under half of the shortfall, and the cause of the remainder is unknown. This sample holds under 400,000 clones; roughly 13% were observed only once. Jointly, the top ten make up 0.015% to 0.02% of the sample. The specimen sequenced was naive CD4+ T cells from blood. According to the study, the label for this sample's cell subset or site signals: true naive CD4+ T cells. Receptors were obtained from a man younger than 35 in good health.

The table lists this clone with a count of one. The genes are TRBV27 and TRBJ1-2, with D perhaps matching TRBD1 (5 bases). The V end was cut by 2 bases, the J end by 2 bases, with 9 bases between. The CDR3 totals 14 residues. Germline assignment: CDR1 MNHEY and CDR2 SMNVEV (reference sequence). The CDR3 here is CASSLRTSNYGYTF. The CDR3 DNA reads as TGTGCCAGCAGTTTACGGACATCCAACTATGGCTACACCTTC.

This clone was counted between two and nine times. This chain joins TRBV5-1 and TRBJ2-1, with 9 bases that match TRBD2. Trimming removed 4 bases from V and 0 bases from J; junction bases left unmatched: 5. This CDR3 spans 16 amino acids. Germline assignment: CDR1 SGHRS and CDR2 YFSETQ. The CDR3 DNA reads TGCGCCAGCAGCCCCCTAGCGGGGAGCTCCTACAATGAGCAGTTCTTC. Residues: CASSPLAGSSYNEQFF.

This clone was seen more than once but under ten times. The J gene is TRBJ2-6, the V gene TRBV10-3; 7 nucleotides align to TRBD1. The CDR3 totals 15 residues. Germline V CDR1 and CDR2: ENHRY, SYGVKD. V shed 2 bases, J shed 2 bases, and the junction held 0 bases outside the gene matches. CDR3 bases: TGTGCCATCAGTGAGGACAGGGCTGGGGCCAACGTCCTGACTTTC. Protein product: CAISEDRAGANVLTF.

This chain connects TRBV25-1 to TRBJ1-2, with D perhaps matching TRBD1 (5 bases). V lost 2 bases to trimming and J lost 6 bases, with 16 bases between them. The CDR3 spans 15 residues. Germline-derived CDR1 and CDR2 are MGHDK and SYGVNS. CDR3 sequence reads: CASSEAGSGPHGYTF. CDR3 nucleotides: TGTGCCAGCAGTGAAGCAGGGTCCGGTCCCCATGGCTACACCTTC.

This clone was counted a few times. Here the CDR3 DNA reads TGTGCCAGCTCACCGTCCGGGATCGGGACTGAAGCTTTCTTT. This sequence encodes CASSPSGIGTEAFF. The chain uses TRBV18 and TRBJ1-1; D is undetermined. The V gene lost 3 bases and the J gene lost 5 bases, with 13 bases spanning the gap. Germline-derived CDR1 and CDR2 are KGHSH and LQKENI. The CDR3 spans 14 residues.

This clone was observed a few times. This chain's CDR3 is CSVEYFSGTGTDTQYF. Written as DNA, the CDR3 is TGCAGCGTTGAATACTTCTCCGGGACAGGGACAGATACGCAGTATTTT. The J gene is TRBJ2-3, the V gene TRBV29-1; 9 bases agree with TRBD1. CDR1 and CDR2 from the germline V gene are SQVTM and ANQGSEA. Trimming removed 2 bases from V and 3 bases from J; junction bases left unmatched: 9. CDR3 size: 16 residues.

There are a few counts of this clone. The genes are TRBV19 and TRBJ1-1; 7 nucleotides agree with TRBD1. The CDR3 is 13 residues long. V was clipped by 5 bases and J by 4 bases; unmatched bases: 4. Germline lookup yields CDR1 LNHDA and CDR2 SQIVND (reference sequence). The CDR3 DNA reads TGTGCCAGTAGTCTCTCAGGGGGCACTGAAGCTTTCTTT. This sequence encodes CASSLSGGTEAFF. Full variable domain (missing parts from reference TRBV19 and TRBJ1-1): DGGITQSPKYLFRKEGQNVTLSCEQNLNHDAMYWYRQDPGQGLRLIYYSQIVNDFQKGDIAEGYSVSREKKESFPLTVTSAQKNPTAFYLCASSLSGGTEAFFGQGTRLTVV.

In its sample, this clone was seen a few times. The chain joins TRBV30 to TRBJ2-1; TRBD2 matches 8 bases. The CDR3 length is 15 residues. Germline lookup yields CDR1 GTSNPN and CDR2 SVGIG (reference sequence). V was clipped by 5 bases and J by 6 bases; unmatched bases: 12. The CDR3 reads CAWAPLAGGGNEQFF. For the CDR3, the DNA is TGTGCCTGGGCCCCCCTGGCGGGAGGAGGCAATGAGCAGTTCTTC.

This clone was seen once. The chain employs TRBV30 and TRBJ2-3; D possibly corresponds to TRBD1 (5 bases). V lost 1 base and J lost 1, with 15 bases in between. CDR1 and CDR2 (germline): GTSNPN, SVGIG (reference sequence). The CDR3 has 16 residues. The CDR3: CAWSGLGVWGTDTQYF. CDR3 sequence (DNA): TGTGCCTGGAGTGGGTTAGGGGTATGGGGCACAGATACGCAGTATTTT. Full variable domain (remainder filled in from reference TRBV30 and TRBJ2-3): SQTIHQWPATLVQPVGSPLSLECTVEGTSNPNLYWYRQAAGRGLQLLFYSVGIGQISSEVPQNLSASRPQDRQFILSSKKLLLSDSGFYLCAWSGLGVWGTDTQYFGPGTRLTVL.

This clone showed up just a few times. The genes are TRBV29-1 and TRBJ1-1; D is uncertain. The V end was cut by 4 bases, the J end by 0 bases, with 9 bases between. This CDR3 region has 13 residues. Germline CDR1 reads SQVTM; CDR2 reads ANQGSEA. The CDR3 sequence is CSVVGYMNTEAFF. In DNA, the CDR3 is TGCAGCGTTGTCGGGTACATGAACACTGAAGCTTTCTTT.

The rearrangement links TRBV29-1 to TRBJ1-2; 8 nucleotides line up with TRBD1. The germline CDR1 and CDR2 sequences are SQVTM and ANQGSEA. This CDR3 comprises 12 residues. The V segment lost 5 bases and the J segment 7 bases; nucleotides outside the gene matches: 6. CDR3 sequence (DNA): TGCAGCGTTCGGACAGGGTTGGTTGGCTACACCTTC. This gives the protein CSVRTGLVGYTF.

The rearrangement uses TRBV5-4 and TRBJ2-1; possible D gene TRBD2, 6 bases. There are 13 residues in the CDR3. Germline values: CDR1 SGHNT, CDR2 YYREEE (reference sequence). Trimming cost V 6 bases and J 7 bases, with 14 bases left between them. The CDR3 region is CASIMRGRNEQFF. As DNA, the CDR3 is TGTGCCAGCATTATGCGGGGAAGGAATGAGCAGTTCTTC.

A few counts support this clone. The V gene is TRBV30, the J gene TRBJ2-5; D gene ambiguous. V dropped 3 bases and J dropped 5 bases, with 13 bases sitting between them. This CDR3 region has 13 residues. From germline, CDR1 is GTSNPN and CDR2 SVGIG (reference sequence). CDR3 DNA sequence: TGTGCCTGGAGAGCGCCCCCCGGGGAGACCCAGTACTTC. Protein product: CAWRAPPGETQYF. The whole variable domain, filled in from reference TRBV30 and TRBJ2-5, reads SQTIHQWPATLVQPVGSPLSLECTVEGTSNPNLYWYRQAAGRGLQLLFYSVGIGQISSEVPQNLSASRPQDRQFILSSKKLLLSDSGFYLCAWRAPPGETQYFGPGTRLLVL.

This clone occurred a few times. CDR3 sequence (DNA): TGTGCCAGCAGCGTAGTAGACAGCAGTACCTCTGGAAACACCATATATTTT. Its protein is CASSVVDSSTSGNTIYF. The V and J genes are TRBV9 and TRBJ1-3, with D possibly matching TRBD1 (5 bases). Trimming pared 0 bases from V and 0 bases from J, leaving 13 bases between. CDR1 and CDR2 (germline): SGDLS, YYNGEE. The CDR3 is 17 amino acids. Drawing the rest from reference TRBV9 and TRBJ1-3, the complete variable domain is DSGVTQTPKHLITATGQRVTLRCSPRSGDLSVYWYQQSLDQGLQFLIQYYNGEERAKGNILERFSAQQFPDLHSELNLSSLELGDSALYFCASSVVDSSTSGNTIYFGEGSWLTVV.

This clone was detected a few times. The rearrangement links TRBV9 to TRBJ2-3; D possibly corresponds to TRBD2 (7 bases). Trimming stripped 2 bases from V and 8 bases from J, with 15 bases between. From germline, CDR1 is SGDLS and CDR2 YYNGEE. The CDR3 runs to 14 residues. The CDR3 is CASSVGGGQGTQYF. CDR3 nucleotides: TGTGCCAGCAGCGTGGGGGGGGGCCAAGGTACGCAGTATTTT.

The genes are TRBV2 and TRBJ2-2; 7 nucleotides match TRBD1. Trimming took 3 bases from V and 5 from J; bases not matched to a gene: 6. The germline CDR1 and CDR2 sequences are SNHLY and FYNNEI. This CDR3 has 15 residues. In DNA form, the CDR3 reads TGTGCCAGCAGTGAGCGGACAGGTCAGACCGGGGAGCTGTTTTTT. It encodes CASSERTGQTGELFF.

This clone has more than one count but fewer than ten. The V and J genes are TRBV4-3 and TRBJ1-1; D may be TRBD1 (5 bases). The germline V gene has CDR1 LGHNA and CDR2 YSLEER. The germline V and J ends were trimmed by 3 bases and 3 bases, with 14 bases remaining between them. The CDR3 consists of 15 residues. CDR3 protein: CASSQLKGLHTEAFF. The CDR3 bases are TGCGCCAGCAGCCAGCTAAAGGGGTTGCACACTGAAGCTTTCTTT.

This clone was seen more than once but under ten times. The chain employs TRBV25-1 and TRBJ1-4; no definite D call. Trimming pared 5 bases from V and 6 bases from J, leaving 13 bases between. The CDR3 totals 14 residues. CDR1 and CDR2 from the germline V gene are MGHDK and SYGVNS. CDR3 loop: CASSPQSLYEKLFF. As DNA, the CDR3 is TGTGCCAGCAGTCCACAGTCCCTTTATGAAAAACTGTTTTTT.

This clone was found a few times. The chain is built from TRBV29-1 and TRBJ2-5; no firm D call. V was pared by 4 bases and J by 3 bases, with 9 bases between. CDR3 size: 12 residues. Per germline, CDR1 SQVTM and CDR2 ANQGSEA. The CDR3 protein is CSVGTSKETQYF. CDR3 nucleotides: TGCAGCGTTGGTACTTCTAAAGAGACCCAGTACTTC.

The rearrangement joins TRBV25-1 to TRBJ2-7; the match to TRBD1 covers 10 bases. The CDR3 is 15 residues long. V was pared by 4 bases and J by 7 bases, with 10 bases of the junction left unmatched. Germline V lookup: CDR1 MGHDK, CDR2 SYGVNS. The CDR3 here is CASSGPDRGRWEQYF. Written as DNA, the CDR3 is TGTGCCAGCAGTGGGCCCGACAGGGGGCGGTGGGAGCAGTACTTC.

This clone was counted only a few times. The V and J genes are TRBV7-2 and TRBJ2-7; TRBD1 matches 7 bases. From germline, CDR1 is SGHTA and CDR2 FQGNSA. V gave up 5 bases and J gave up 2 bases; unmatched junction bases: 6. The CDR3 length is 14 residues. CDR3 DNA sequence: TGTGCCAGCAGCCGGGACAGAACAACCTACGAGCAGTACTTC. It encodes CASSRDRTTYEQYF.

This clone turned up a few times. The V call is TRBV5-1, the J call TRBJ2-5, with TRBD1 as a possible D gene (6 bases). Germline V gene lookup returns CDR1 SGHRS and CDR2 YFSETQ. V lost 4 bases and J 4 bases, leaving 14 bases between the germline ends. This CDR3 is built from 14 residues. Written as DNA, the CDR3 is TGCGCCAGCAGCAACGGACAGCTCCGAGAGACCCAGTACTTC. This encodes CASSNGQLRETQYF.

The gene calls are TRBV7-3 and TRBJ2-2, with unresolved D. V shed 2 bases and J shed 0 bases, with 7 bases lying between them. Germline assignment: CDR1 SGHTA and CDR2 FQGTGA. CDR3 length: 15 residues. CDR3 in amino acids: CASSLGPPNTGELFF. CDR3 in DNA: TGTGCCAGCAGCTTAGGGCCCCCGAACACCGGGGAGCTGTTTTTT. Full variable domain (missing parts from reference TRBV7-3 and TRBJ2-2): GAGVSQTPSNKVTEKGKYVELRCDPISGHTALYWYRQSLGQGPEFLIYFQGTGAADDSGLPNDRFFAVRPEGSVSTLKIQRTERGDSAVYLCASSLGPPNTGELFFGEGSRLTVL.

This clone has ten or more counts. The V and J genes are TRBV11-1 and TRBJ2-3; 10 positions match TRBD2. Looked up from germline, CDR1 is SGHAT and CDR2 is FQDESV (reference sequence). The trim removed 8 bases at V and 6 bases at J, leaving 8 bases unmatched. This CDR3 is 14 amino acids long. Here the CDR3 DNA reads TGTGCCAGCCGGGGAGCGGGGGGGCCGGATACGCAGTATTTT. It is translated as CASRGAGGPDTQYF.

This clone was detected only a few times. This chain links TRBV10-3 with TRBJ2-2; a possible D gene is TRBD2 (6 bases). V was shortened by 4 bases and J by 1 base, with 7 bases between the two germline ends. Looked up from germline, CDR1 is ENHRY and CDR2 is SYGVKD. The CDR3 consists of 14 residues. The chain's CDR3 is CAISGLGNTGELFF. The CDR3 nucleotides read TGTGCCATCAGTGGACTAGGGAACACCGGGGAGCTGTTTTTT.

This clone has only a few counts. The rearrangement joins TRBV28 to TRBJ2-5; a weak D match, TRBD1 (6 bases). With 3 bases removed from V and 4 bases from J, the gap between germline ends came to 9 bases. Germline V CDR1 and CDR2: MDHEN, SYDVKM. The CDR3 sequence is 13 residues long. CDR3 nucleotide sequence: TGTGCCAGCAGTTTGGTGGGGGCAGAGACCCAGTACTTC. The encoded protein is CASSLVGAETQYF.

This clone was counted between two and nine times. The chain links TRBV7-3 to TRBJ2-5; D remains ambiguous. CDR3 length: 12 amino acids. Deletions cut 3 bases from V and 5 bases from J, with 7 bases between. The germline gives CDR1 SGHTA, CDR2 FQGTGA. The CDR3 protein is CASSFARETQYF. CDR3 bases: TGTGCCAGCAGCTTTGCCCGGGAGACCCAGTACTTC.

This clone was seen just once. V and J are TRBV6-5 and TRBJ1-2; D not certain. Germline V lookup: CDR1 MNHEY, CDR2 SVGAGI. CDR3 length equals 15 residues. The ends were cut back, 0 bases at V and 4 bases at J, with 12 bases in the middle. The CDR3 here is CASSYSSNGVYGYTF. The CDR3 DNA reads as TGTGCCAGCAGTTACTCGTCCAACGGGGTCTATGGCTACACCTTC.

This clone was seen a handful of times. This chain connects TRBV19 to TRBJ2-1; perhaps TRBD1 as D (6 bases). V was cut by 7 bases and J by 2 bases, with 12 bases left in between. CDR3 length equals 14 residues. From germline, CDR1 is LNHDA and CDR2 SQIVND (reference sequence). The CDR3 DNA sequence: TGTGCCAGTAACTTACAGGGCCCCTACAATGAGCAGTTCTTC. Translation: CASNLQGPYNEQFF.

The CDR3 reads CASSPRSGWSTEAFF. DNA for the CDR3: TGTGCCAGCTCACCACGGTCAGGGTGGAGCACTGAAGCTTTCTTT. V usage is TRBV18 and J usage is TRBJ1-1, with D possibly TRBD1 on 5 matching bases. CDR3 length equals 15 residues. Trimming shortened V by 1 base and J by 4 bases, and 13 bases separated the two germline ends. Germline values: CDR1 KGHSH, CDR2 LQKENI.

This clone has just a few counts. The J gene is TRBJ1-2, the V gene TRBV4-3, with no clear D. V gave up 0 bases and J gave up 4 bases, with 15 bases separating them. Germline V gives CDR1 LGHNA, CDR2 YSLEER. The length of the CDR3 is 16 residues. The CDR3 is CASSQDVLPVGYGYTF. The CDR3 DNA reads as TGCGCCAGCAGCCAAGATGTATTGCCGGTCGGCTATGGCTACACCTTC.

This clone was observed a few times. The chain has TRBV7-2 and TRBJ2-1, with a possible D match to TRBD2 (7 bases). The length of the CDR3 is 15 residues. V lost 5 bases and J lost 2, with 13 bases in between. Germline V gene sequence: CDR1 SGHTA, CDR2 FQGNSA. In nucleotides, the CDR3 is TGTGCCAGCAGCCGAATGGGGGGGCCCTACAATGAGCAGTTCTTC. It is translated as CASSRMGGPYNEQFF.